One sample yielded the 21 T cell receptor beta chains listed below, sequenced in a study of Tregs in tolerant kidney transplant recipients. Sequencing was performed with immunoSEQ multiplex PCR; in TCRdb, only in-frame clones are kept and a portion is missing. The data hold 65,000 to 85,000 clones, with 91% observed a single time. Recipients received nonmyeloablative bone marrow transplants from related graft donors, with transient mixed chimerism. Sequencing used CD4+ T cells from blood (PBMCs), obtained 24 months after the transplant. The receptor set was obtained from a human patient who received a combined kidney and bone marrow transplant. These T cells may partly come from the graft donor.

The chain combines TRBV5-1 with TRBJ2-5; the D is unclear. Germline lookup yields CDR1 SGHRS and CDR2 YFSETQ. Trimming pared 3 bases from V and 2 bases from J, leaving 14 bases between. The CDR3 length is 15 residues. The CDR3 spells CASSSNPGSQETQYF. CDR3 bases: TGCGCCAGCAGCTCAAATCCAGGCAGTCAAGAGACCCAGTACTTC.

J is TRBJ1-4 and V is TRBV4-1; D remains unclear. The CDR3 loop spans 15 amino acids. Trimming took off 2 bases at V and 5 bases at J, with 12 bases between the two ends. Germline CDR1 and CDR2: MGHRA and YSYEKL. CDR3 DNA sequence: TGCGCCAGCAGCCAACTGCGGGGAGTCAATGAAAAACTGTTTTTT. The encoded protein is CASSQLRGVNEKLFF.

The V gene is TRBV4-1, the J gene TRBJ2-6; 7 nucleotides line up with TRBD2. The CDR3 spans 17 residues. CDR1 is MGHRA and CDR2 is YSYEKL in the germline V gene. J was trimmed by 1 base and V by 0 bases; bases with no gene match: 3. CDR3 region: CASSQDGGGSGANVLTF. CDR3 coding DNA: TGCGCCAGCAGCCAAGATGGGGGGGGATCTGGGGCCAACGTCCTGACTTTC.

J is TRBJ1-1 and V is TRBV28; a weak D match, TRBD1 (5 bases). With 7 bases removed from V and 4 bases from J, the gap between germline ends came to 16 bases. The CDR3 has 14 residues. Germline CDR1 and CDR2: MDHEN and SYDVKM. The DNA of the CDR3 is TGTGCCAGCAATCGGGTTCAGGGTGGCACTGAAGCTTTCTTT. This translates into CASNRVQGGTEAFF.

This rearrangement joins TRBV15 to TRBJ1-1; D possibly corresponds to TRBD1 (6 bases). The CDR3 has 16 amino acids. The V gene lost 1 base and the J gene lost 0 bases, with 12 bases spanning the gap. CDR1 LNHNV and CDR2 YYDKDF come from the germline V gene (reference sequence). CDR3 sequence: CATSRGRGRMNTEAFF. Here the CDR3 DNA reads TGTGCCACCAGCAGAGGCAGGGGCCGCATGAACACTGAAGCTTTCTTT.

The chain couples TRBV5-4 to TRBJ2-5; possibly TRBD2 for D (7 bases). This CDR3 has 15 residues. Trimming left V 8 bases short and J 1 base short, with 18 bases between. The V gene's germline CDR1 is SGHNT and CDR2 YYREEE (reference sequence). The CDR3 nucleotides read TGTGCCAGTTCTAGGGGGGGGCGGGGCCAAGAGACCCAGTACTTC. This encodes CASSRGGRGQETQYF.

CDR3: CATSGWGGYTF. DNA of the CDR3: TGTGCCACCTCAGGGTGGGGTGGCTACACCTTC. V and J are TRBV19 and TRBJ1-2; the D gene is possibly TRBD1 (5 bases). This CDR3 is built from 11 residues. Trimming left V 10 bases short and J 7 bases short, with 13 bases between. Looked up from germline, CDR1 is LNHDA and CDR2 is SQIVND (reference sequence).

The V call is TRBV19, the J call TRBJ2-5, with a possible D match to TRBD2 (6 bases). The V end was cut by 5 bases, the J end by 2 bases, with 15 bases between. Per germline, CDR1 LNHDA and CDR2 SQIVND (reference sequence). The CDR3 length is 15 residues. Here the CDR3 DNA reads TGTGCCAGTAGTGGAGGGCGGTCCCCACAAGAGACCCAGTACTTC. Protein product: CASSGGRSPQETQYF. Together with reference TRBV19 and TRBJ2-5, the CDR3 gives the full variable domain: DGGITQSPKYLFRKEGQNVTLSCEQNLNHDAMYWYRQDPGQGLRLIYYSQIVNDFQKGDIAEGYSVSREKKESFPLTVTSAQKNPTAFYLCASSGGRSPQETQYFGPGTRLLVL.

The J gene is TRBJ2-1, the V gene TRBV29-1; TRBD2 is a possible D gene (7 bases). The CDR3 has 14 amino acids. The V end was cut by 4 bases, the J end by 0 bases, with 10 bases between. Germline CDR1 is SQVTM and CDR2 is ANQGSEA. Here the CDR3 reads CSVGGGGSYNEQFF. CDR3 coding DNA: TGCAGCGTTGGAGGGGGGGGCTCCTACAATGAGCAGTTCTTC.

The rearrangement joins TRBV4-3 to TRBJ2-4; TRBD1 agrees at 7 bases. Per germline, CDR1 LGHNA and CDR2 YSLEER. With 3 bases clipped from V and 3 bases from J, the junction kept 5 bases outside the gene matches. This CDR3 region has 15 residues. This CDR3 reads CASSQQQGNKNIQYF. The DNA for the CDR3 is TGCGCCAGCAGCCAGCAACAGGGGAACAAAAACATTCAGTACTTC.

The table lists this clone with a few counts. The V and J genes are TRBV5-1 and TRBJ2-3; 12 nucleotides line up with TRBD2. Germline assignment: CDR1 SGHRS and CDR2 YFSETQ. This CDR3 spans 14 amino acids. With V trimmed by 4 bases and J by 5 bases, 2 bases remained unmatched. The CDR3 region is CASSAGLAGDTQYF. The CDR3 DNA reads TGCGCCAGCAGCGCGGGACTAGCGGGAGATACGCAGTATTTT. Complete variable domain (other parts from reference TRBV5-1 and TRBJ2-3): KAGVTQTPRYLIKTRGQQVTLSCSPISGHRSVSWYQQTPGQGLQFLFEYFSETQRNKGNFPGRFSGRQFSNSRSEMNVSTLELGDSALYLCASSAGLAGDTQYFGPGTRLTVL.

This clone has a single count. The chain combines TRBV15 with TRBJ1-2; D is uncertain. Per the germline V gene, CDR1 is LNHNV and CDR2 is YYDKDF (reference sequence). Between the trimmed V and J ends, which lost 0 bases and 6 bases, there was a span of 11 bases. There are 14 residues in the CDR3. The CDR3 DNA is TGTGCCACCAGCAGAGAGGGCGTCGCTGATGGCTACACCTTC. Translated, it gives CATSREGVADGYTF.

The CDR3 coding sequence is TGTGCCAGCTCACCCGGGAGCAGGGTGTACGAGCAGTACTTC. The encoded protein is CASSPGSRVYEQYF. V gene TRBV18 combines with J gene TRBJ2-7; D is possibly TRBD2 (6 bases). V shed 3 bases and J shed 4 bases, with 13 bases lying between them. This CDR3 region has 14 residues. CDR1 and CDR2 from the germline V gene are KGHSH and LQKENI. Based on the CDR3 plus reference TRBV18 and TRBJ2-7, the full variable domain is NAGVMQNPRHLVRRRGQEARLRCSPMKGHSHVYWYRQLPEEGLKFMVYLQKENIIDESGMPKERFSAEFPKEGPSILRIQQVVRGDSAAYFCASSPGSRVYEQYFGPGTRLTVT.

V is TRBV7-9 and J is TRBJ2-5; the D gene is possibly TRBD2 (6 bases). The CDR3 is 13 amino acids. Trimming removed 5 bases from V and 5 bases from J, with 12 bases in between. The germline gives CDR1 SEHNR, CDR2 FQNEAQ (reference sequence). DNA of the CDR3: TGTGCCAGCAGCCGAGCGGGTGGGGAGACCCAGTACTTC. Encoded protein: CASSRAGGETQYF.

A single count supports this clone. The chain carries TRBV5-4 and TRBJ2-2, with 10 bases matching TRBD1. CDR3 size: 15 residues. Losses at the gene ends were 5 bases for V and 4 bases for J; bases not matched to a gene: 5. Germline lookup yields CDR1 SGHNT and CDR2 YYREEE (reference sequence). The CDR3 protein is CASSRDRGSTGELFF. The CDR3 bases are TGTGCCAGCAGTCGGGACAGGGGTTCCACCGGGGAGCTGTTTTTT.

The chain uses TRBV18 and TRBJ2-1, with 8 positions matching TRBD1. In germline, CDR1 is KGHSH, CDR2 LQKENI. This CDR3 has 16 residues. V shed 0 bases and J 7 bases; nucleotides not matched to a gene: 8. CDR3 residues: CASSPPLGQGGNEQFF. For the CDR3, the DNA is TGTGCCAGCTCACCACCGTTAGGACAGGGAGGTAATGAGCAGTTCTTC.

J is TRBJ2-3 and V is TRBV7-8; TRBD2 matches at 8 bases. The CDR3 contains 16 residues. The V gene end was trimmed by 4 bases and the J gene end by 2 bases; junction bases not matched to a gene: 8. Per the germline V gene, CDR1 is SGHVS and CDR2 is FQNEAQ. CDR3 sequence: CASSSLTSEITDTQYF. As DNA, the CDR3 is TGTGCCAGCAGCTCACTGACTAGCGAGATCACAGATACGCAGTATTTT.

V is TRBV7-8 and J is TRBJ2-7, with 8 bases lining up with TRBD2. The CDR3 totals 14 residues. The germline CDR1 and CDR2 sequences are SGHVS and FQNEAQ. V was pared by 3 bases and J by 4 bases, with 5 bases of the junction left unmatched. The CDR3: CASSFQLAAYEQYF. The CDR3 nucleotides read TGTGCCAGCAGCTTCCAACTAGCGGCGTACGAGCAGTACTTC.

This clone was observed a single time. The V and J genes are TRBV7-6 and TRBJ1-5; a weak D match, TRBD1 (6 bases). CDR1 is SGHVS, CDR2 FNYEAQ, per germline. Between the trimmed V and J ends, which lost 1 base and 5 bases, there was a span of 18 bases. The CDR3 length is 17 residues. The CDR3: CASSLGVLGGRDQPQHF. In nucleotides, the CDR3 is TGTGCCAGCAGCTTAGGGGTCCTAGGGGGACGGGATCAGCCCCAGCATTTT.

The V call is TRBV7-8, the J call TRBJ1-3; the match to TRBD1 covers 7 bases. V was pared by 1 base and J by 7 bases, with 4 bases of the junction left unmatched. Germline loops: CDR1 SGHVS, CDR2 FQNEAQ. The CDR3 is 14 residues long. In DNA form, the CDR3 reads TGTGCCAGCAGCTTAGTTCCAGGGGGGAACACCATATATTTT. It specifies CASSLVPGGNTIYF.

The chain employs TRBV29-1 and TRBJ1-1; the D is unclear. This CDR3 comprises 10 residues. Germline V gene sequence: CDR1 SQVTM, CDR2 ANQGSEA. Trimming removed 2 bases at V and 5 bases at J, with 3 bases between. CDR3 region: CSVERTEAFF. The CDR3, as DNA: TGCAGCGTTGAACGGACTGAAGCTTTCTTT.